Here is one TCR beta chain with its context. The table came from immunoSEQ multiplex PCR; TCRdb's copy has only in-frame clones and leaves some out. The sample contains about 78,000 clones, about nine tenths of which appear only once. This specimen comes from a study of T cell responses to AZD1222 COVID-19 vaccine. Trimming left V 1 base short and J 5 bases short, with 8 bases between. The germline V gene encodes CDR1 SGHDN and CDR2 FVKESK. CDR3 length: 13 amino acids. The source of this sequence is an adult in good health. The chain joins TRBV14 to TRBJ2-5; D is uncertain. This sample comprised peripheral blood, obtained on day 0 of AZD1222 vaccination. CDR3 sequence: CASSQGVSETQYF. The CDR3 DNA follows: TGTGCCAGCAGCCAAGGGGTGAGCGAGACCCAGTACTTC.